The sequence of this T cell receptor beta chain was determined in a study of type 1 regulatory T cells. Study at large: This in vitro CD4 product, T-allo10, is enriched for Tr1 cells and alloantigen-specific. Study-level results: Compared with non-type 1 regulatory T cells, type 1 regulatory T cells showed a more restricted TCR repertoire.

V shed 6 bases and J shed 0 bases, with 9 bases lying between them. The CDR3 sequence is 14 residues long. TCRdb fed the reads into MiXCR, producing one record per CDR3 protein. The repertoire holds 68,000 or so distinct CDR3 sequences, with about 48% as singletons. Regarding this clonotype: Its antigen is still unknown.

The chain carries TRBV12-3 or TRBV12-4 and TRBJ1-3, with D hard to call. What was sequenced was cultured non-Tr1 T cells, either the whole culture or a sorted T cell fraction (not recorded which). The sequence was obtained from a human donor in good health. The chain's CDR3 is CASRLRISGNTIYF. DNA of the CDR3: TGTGCCAGCAGGTTAAGAATCTCTGGAAACACCATATATTTT.